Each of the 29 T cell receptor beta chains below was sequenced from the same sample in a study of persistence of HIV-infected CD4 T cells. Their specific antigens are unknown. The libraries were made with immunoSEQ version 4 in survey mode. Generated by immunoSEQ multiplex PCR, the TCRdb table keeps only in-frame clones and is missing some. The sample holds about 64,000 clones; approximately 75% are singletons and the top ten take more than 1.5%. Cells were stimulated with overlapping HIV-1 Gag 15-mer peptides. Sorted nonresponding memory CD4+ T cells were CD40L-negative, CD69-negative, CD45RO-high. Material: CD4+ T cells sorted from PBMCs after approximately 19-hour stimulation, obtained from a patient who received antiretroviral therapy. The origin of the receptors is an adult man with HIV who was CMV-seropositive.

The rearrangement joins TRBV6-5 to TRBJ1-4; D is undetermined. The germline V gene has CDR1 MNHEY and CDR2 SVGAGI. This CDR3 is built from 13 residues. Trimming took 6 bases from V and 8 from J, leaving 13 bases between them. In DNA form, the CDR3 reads TGTGCCAGCAGCTCCCCTGGTATAGAAAAACTGTTTTTT. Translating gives CASSSPGIEKLFF.

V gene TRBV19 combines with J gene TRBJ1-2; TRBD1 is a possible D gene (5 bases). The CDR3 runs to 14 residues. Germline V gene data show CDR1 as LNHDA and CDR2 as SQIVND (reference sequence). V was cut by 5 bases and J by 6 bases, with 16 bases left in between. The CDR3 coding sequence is TGTGCCAGTAGTCCCCGGGGGACTGTGGATGGCTACACCTTC. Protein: CASSPRGTVDGYTF.

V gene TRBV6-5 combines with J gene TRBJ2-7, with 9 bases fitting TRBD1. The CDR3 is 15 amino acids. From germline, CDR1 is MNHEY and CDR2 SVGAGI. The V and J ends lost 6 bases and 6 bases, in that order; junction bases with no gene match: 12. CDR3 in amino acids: CASRAWTGDGGEQYF. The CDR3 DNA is TGTGCCAGCAGGGCGTGGACAGGGGATGGCGGCGAGCAGTACTTC.

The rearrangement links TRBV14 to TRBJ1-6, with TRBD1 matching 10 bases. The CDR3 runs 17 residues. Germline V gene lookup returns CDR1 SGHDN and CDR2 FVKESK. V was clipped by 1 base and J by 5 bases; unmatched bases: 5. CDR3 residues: CASSQVGQGFHNSPLHF. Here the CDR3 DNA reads TGTGCCAGCAGCCAAGTGGGACAGGGGTTTCATAATTCACCCCTCCACTTT.

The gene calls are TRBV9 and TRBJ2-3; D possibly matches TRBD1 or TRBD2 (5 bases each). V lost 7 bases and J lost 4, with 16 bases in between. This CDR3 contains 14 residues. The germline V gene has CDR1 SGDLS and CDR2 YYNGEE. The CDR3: CASGQGVGADTQYF. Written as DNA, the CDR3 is TGTGCCAGCGGCCAAGGGGTGGGGGCAGATACGCAGTATTTT.

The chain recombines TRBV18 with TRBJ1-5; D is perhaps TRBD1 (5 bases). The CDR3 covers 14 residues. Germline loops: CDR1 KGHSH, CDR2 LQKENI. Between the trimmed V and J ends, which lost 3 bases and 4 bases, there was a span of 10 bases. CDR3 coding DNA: TGTGCCAGCTCACCGGCAGGGTATAATCAGCCCCAGCATTTT. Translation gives CASSPAGYNQPQHF.

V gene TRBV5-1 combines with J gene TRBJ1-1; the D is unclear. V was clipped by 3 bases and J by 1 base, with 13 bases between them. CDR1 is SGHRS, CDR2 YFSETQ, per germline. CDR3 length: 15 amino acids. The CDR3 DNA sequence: TGCGCCAGCAGCTCCCTCCGAGTAGGGAACACTGAAGCTTTCTTT. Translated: CASSSLRVGNTEAFF.

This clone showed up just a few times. Written as DNA, the CDR3 is TGTGCCAGCAGCGCCAGGTCCGGGGCCAACGTCCTGACTTTC. Translated, it gives CASSARSGANVLTF. The chain employs TRBV7-3 and TRBJ2-6; no clear D. CDR1 is SGHTA, CDR2 FQGTGA, per germline. V lost 5 bases to trimming and J lost 4 bases, with 9 bases between them. The CDR3 extends over 14 amino acids.

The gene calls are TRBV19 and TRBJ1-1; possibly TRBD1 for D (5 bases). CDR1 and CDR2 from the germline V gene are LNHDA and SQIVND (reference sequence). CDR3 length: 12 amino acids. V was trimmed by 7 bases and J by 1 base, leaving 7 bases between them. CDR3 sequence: CASKDRNTEAFF. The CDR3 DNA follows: TGTGCCAGTAAAGACAGGAACACTGAAGCTTTCTTT. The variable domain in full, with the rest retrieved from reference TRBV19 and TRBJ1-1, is DGGITQSPKYLFRKEGQNVTLSCEQNLNHDAMYWYRQDPGQGLRLIYYSQIVNDFQKGDIAEGYSVSREKKESFPLTVTSAQKNPTAFYLCASKDRNTEAFFGQGTRLTVV.

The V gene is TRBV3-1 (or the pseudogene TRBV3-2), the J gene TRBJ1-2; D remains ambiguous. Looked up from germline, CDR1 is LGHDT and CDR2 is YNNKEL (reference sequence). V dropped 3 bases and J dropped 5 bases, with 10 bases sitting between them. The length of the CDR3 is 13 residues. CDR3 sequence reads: CASSHDRTYGYTF. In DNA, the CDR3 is TGTGCCAGCAGCCACGACCGCACTTATGGCTACACCTTC.

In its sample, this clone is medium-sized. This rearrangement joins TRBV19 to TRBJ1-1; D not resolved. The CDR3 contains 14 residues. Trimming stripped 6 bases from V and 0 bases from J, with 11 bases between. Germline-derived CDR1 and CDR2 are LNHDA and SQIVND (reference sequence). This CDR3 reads CASRAGPLNTEAFF. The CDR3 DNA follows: TGTGCCAGTAGGGCAGGACCTTTGAACACTGAAGCTTTCTTT.

CDR3 protein: CASSRQGGAHEQYF. CDR3 DNA: TGTGCCAGCAGTCGACAGGGGGGGGCCCACGAGCAGTACTTC. The V call is TRBV6-5, the J call TRBJ2-7, with 9 bases aligning to TRBD1. CDR1 is MNHEY and CDR2 is SVGAGI in the germline V gene. The CDR3 is 14 residues long. Trimming cost V 5 bases and J 5 bases; bases outside gene matches: 7.

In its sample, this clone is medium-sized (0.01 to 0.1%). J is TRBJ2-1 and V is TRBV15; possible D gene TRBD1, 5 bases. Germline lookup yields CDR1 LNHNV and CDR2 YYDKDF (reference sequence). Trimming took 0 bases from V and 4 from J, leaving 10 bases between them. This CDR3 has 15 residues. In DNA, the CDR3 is TGTGCCACCAGCAGAGATAAAAGACAGTACAATGAGCAGTTCTTC. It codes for CATSRDKRQYNEQFF.

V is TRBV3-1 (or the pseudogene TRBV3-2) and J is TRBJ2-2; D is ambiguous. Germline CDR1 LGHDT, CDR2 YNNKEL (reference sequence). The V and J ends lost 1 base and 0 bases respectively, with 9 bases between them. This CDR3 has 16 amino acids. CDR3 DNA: TGTGCCAGCAGCCAAGTGGCCCCTTCGAACACCGGGGAGCTGTTTTTT. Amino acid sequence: CASSQVAPSNTGELFF.

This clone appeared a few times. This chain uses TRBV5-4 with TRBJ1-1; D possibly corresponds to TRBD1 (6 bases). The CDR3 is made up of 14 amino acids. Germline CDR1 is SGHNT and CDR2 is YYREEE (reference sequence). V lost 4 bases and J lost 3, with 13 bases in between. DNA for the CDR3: TGTGCCAGCAGCCCACAGGGATGGGACACTGAAGCTTTCTTT. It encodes CASSPQGWDTEAFF.

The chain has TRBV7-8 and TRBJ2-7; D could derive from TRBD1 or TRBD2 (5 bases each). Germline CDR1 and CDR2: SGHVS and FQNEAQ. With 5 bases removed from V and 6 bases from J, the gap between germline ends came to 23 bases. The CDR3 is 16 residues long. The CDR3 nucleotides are TGTGCCAGCAGCCTCGAGGGGTTAAGCGGTGTGTTCGAGCAGTACTTC. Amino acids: CASSLEGLSGVFEQYF. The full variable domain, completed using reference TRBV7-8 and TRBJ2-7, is GAGVSQSPRYKVAKRGQDVALRCDPISGHVSLFWYQQALGQGPEFLTYFQNEAQLDKSGLPSDRFFAERPEGSVSTLKIQRTQQEDSAVYLCASSLEGLSGVFEQYFGPGTRLTVT.

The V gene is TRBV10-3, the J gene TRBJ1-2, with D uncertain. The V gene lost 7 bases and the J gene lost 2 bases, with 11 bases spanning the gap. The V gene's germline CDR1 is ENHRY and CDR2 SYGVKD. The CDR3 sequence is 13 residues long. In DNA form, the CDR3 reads TGTGCCATCACCGGCCAGGCCAACTATGGCTACACCTTC. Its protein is CAITGQANYGYTF.

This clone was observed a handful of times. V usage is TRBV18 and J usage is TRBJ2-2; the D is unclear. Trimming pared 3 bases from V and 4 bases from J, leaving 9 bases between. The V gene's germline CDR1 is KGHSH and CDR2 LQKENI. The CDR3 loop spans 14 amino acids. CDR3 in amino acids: CASSPSASTGELFF. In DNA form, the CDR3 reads TGTGCCAGCTCACCCTCAGCTTCCACCGGGGAGCTGTTTTTT.

Here the CDR3 reads CATSRDGLTRAITEAFF. The DNA of the CDR3 is TGTGCCACCAGCAGAGATGGGCTGACACGCGCAATCACTGAAGCTTTCTTT. The rearrangement uses TRBV15 and TRBJ1-1; D is uncertain. This CDR3 is 17 amino acids long. Trimming pared 0 bases from V and 4 bases from J, leaving 18 bases between. Germline-derived CDR1 and CDR2 are LNHNV and YYDKDF (reference sequence).

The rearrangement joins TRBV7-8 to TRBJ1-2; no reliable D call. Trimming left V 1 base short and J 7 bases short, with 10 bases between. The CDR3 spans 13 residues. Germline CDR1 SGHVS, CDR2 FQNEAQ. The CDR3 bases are TGTGCCAGCAGCTTAGGGGTCCAAACTGGCTACACCTTC. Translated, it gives CASSLGVQTGYTF.

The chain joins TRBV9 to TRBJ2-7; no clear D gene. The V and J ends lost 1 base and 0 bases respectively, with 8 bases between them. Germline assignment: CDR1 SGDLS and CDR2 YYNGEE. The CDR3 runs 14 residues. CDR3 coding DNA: TGTGCCAGCAGCGTAACGCAGAACTCCTACGAGCAGTACTTC. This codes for CASSVTQNSYEQYF.

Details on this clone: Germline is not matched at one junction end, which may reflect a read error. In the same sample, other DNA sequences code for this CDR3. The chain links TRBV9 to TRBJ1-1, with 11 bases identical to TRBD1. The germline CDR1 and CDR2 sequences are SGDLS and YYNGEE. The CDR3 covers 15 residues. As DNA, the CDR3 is TGTGCTAGCAGCGTAGGGGACAGGGGGGTTACTGAAGCTTTCTTT. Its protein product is CASSVGDRGVTEAFF.

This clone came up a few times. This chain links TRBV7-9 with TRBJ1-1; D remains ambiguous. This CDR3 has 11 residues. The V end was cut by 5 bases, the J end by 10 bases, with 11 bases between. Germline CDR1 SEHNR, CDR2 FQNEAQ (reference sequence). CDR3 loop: CASSLDMRAFF. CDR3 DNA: TGTGCCAGCAGCCTAGACATGAGAGCTTTCTTT.

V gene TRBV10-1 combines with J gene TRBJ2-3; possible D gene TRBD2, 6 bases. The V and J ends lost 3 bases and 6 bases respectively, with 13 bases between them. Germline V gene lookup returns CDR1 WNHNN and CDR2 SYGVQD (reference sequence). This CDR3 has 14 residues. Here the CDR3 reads CASSDDGGQDTQYF. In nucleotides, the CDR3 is TGCGCCAGCAGTGATGACGGGGGTCAGGATACGCAGTATTTT.

CDR3 in amino acids: CASGTGTAYEQYF. The CDR3 DNA reads as TGTGCTAGTGGTACTGGGACAGCCTACGAGCAGTACTTC. This sequence joins TRBV12-5 and TRBJ2-7; TRBD1 agrees at 7 bases. After removal of 5 bases from V and 2 bases from J, the junction contained 3 bases not matched to a gene. This CDR3 is built from 13 residues. CDR1 LGHNT and CDR2 FRNRAP come from the germline V gene.

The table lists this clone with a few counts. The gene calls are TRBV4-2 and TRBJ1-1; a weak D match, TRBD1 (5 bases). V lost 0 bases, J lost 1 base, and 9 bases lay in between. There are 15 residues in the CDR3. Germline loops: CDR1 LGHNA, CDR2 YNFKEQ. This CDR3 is CASSQDPGTNTEAFF. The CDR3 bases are TGTGCCAGCAGCCAAGATCCAGGGACGAACACTGAAGCTTTCTTT.

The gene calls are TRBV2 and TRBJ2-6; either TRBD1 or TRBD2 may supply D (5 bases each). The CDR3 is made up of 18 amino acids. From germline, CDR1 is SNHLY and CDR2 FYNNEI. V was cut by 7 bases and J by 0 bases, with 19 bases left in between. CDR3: CASIRGRNFLSGANVLTF. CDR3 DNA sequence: TGTGCCAGCATTCGGGGACGGAATTTTCTCTCTGGGGCCAACGTCCTGACTTTC.

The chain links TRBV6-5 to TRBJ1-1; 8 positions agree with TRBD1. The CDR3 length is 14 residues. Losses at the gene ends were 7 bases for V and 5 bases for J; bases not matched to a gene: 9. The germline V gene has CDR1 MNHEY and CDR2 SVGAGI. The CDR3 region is CASNNRGVGTEAFF. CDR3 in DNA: TGTGCCAGCAACAACAGGGGGGTAGGAACTGAAGCTTTCTTT.

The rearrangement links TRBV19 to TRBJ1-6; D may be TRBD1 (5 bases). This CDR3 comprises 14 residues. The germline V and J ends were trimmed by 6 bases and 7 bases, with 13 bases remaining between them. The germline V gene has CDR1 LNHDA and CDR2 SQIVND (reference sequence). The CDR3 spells CASRTRQKNSPLHF. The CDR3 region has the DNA TGTGCCAGTAGAACTCGACAGAAAAATTCACCCCTCCACTTT.